What follows is one T cell receptor beta chain and its context. No antigen is known for it. No much larger clonotype is one base removed from it; base qualities were not supplied. The data are from a study of blood T cells in healthy people across ages (dated by TCRdb to about 2015). Broadly, across the study: In model experiments, template switching captured roughly one uniquely barcoded TCR beta cDNA molecule for every two T cells. The study analyzed two additional independent replicas of 1 million unique cDNA reads from the same blood draw for two donors, one aged 18 to 30 and one aged 80 or older. The donors were split into four age groups: young (average around 15 years), middle-aged (roughly 39), aged (roughly 68) and long-lived (approximately 89). The study measured age-related changes in TCR beta repertoire diversity using deep sequencing normalized with unique cDNA molecular identifiers. Donors of different ages were randomly distributed across sequencing lanes to avoid experimental bias.

From cysteine to phenylalanine, the CDR3 is 14 amino acids long. The CDR3 DNA has 42 bases and is translated from base 1. Trimming removed 7 bases from V and 2 bases from J; the gene matches leave 5 bases unexplained. Sequences MNHNS (CDR1) and SASEGT (CDR2) are obtained from the germline V gene. The roughly 39 donors, aged about 6 to 90 years, were systemically healthy Caucasian individuals from Russia. Each donor gave ten milliliters of peripheral blood, drawn into EDTA-treated Vacutainer tubes. Ficoll-Paque density-gradient centrifugation was used to isolate PBMCs, with at least 6.5 million obtained per sample. Trizol reagent was used to extract total RNA from the PBMCs, yielding at least 5 micrograms per sample. For every donor, flow cytometry on a PBMC aliquot measured the percentage of naive CD45RAhigh/CD27high T cells. Library prep was done by 5' RACE. The data were produced on an Illumina HiSeq 2500. A second PCR of about 7 to 12 cycles was run with a J-beta primer mix and a sample-barcoded 5' primer. Each TCR beta cDNA molecule received a unique molecular identifier from a template-switch 5' adaptor carrying 12 random nucleotides. Each sample yielded at least 2.5 million CDR3-containing paired-end reads. All of the RNA was converted into first-strand cDNA using the Mint cDNA synthesis kit, with a TRBC-specific oligonucleotide serving as the primer. Following uracil-DNA glycosylase treatment, a first 18-cycle PCR with universal primers M1SS and BC2_uni_R was performed on all cDNA. As for how the authors treated the data: Each sample was normalized by randomly selecting 1 million high-quality reads, each carrying a distinct molecular identifier. Instead of being binned into consensus sequences, reads that shared molecular identifiers were thrown out. MiTCR, set to a Q25 quality threshold and the strictest error-elimination algorithm, was used for CDR3 identification, clonotype clustering and error correction. Lower-bound total TCR beta diversity was estimated with a nonparametric unseen species model using Euler transformation. The raw public data were reprocessed by TCRdb itself: fastp quality trimming at Q25, MiXCR clonotype calling, in-frame beta chains only. A single entry per CDR3 protein holds the most common genes and DNA from its merged rows. The V and J calls were determined by TCRdb, not by the authors. The sample profile shows 1.2 million to 1.5 million distinct CDR3 sequences; roughly 64% of them were found once. Together, the top ten hold 6.5% to 8.5% of the sample.

The investigation overall reported the following: Compared with the aged group, the long-lived group had more naive CD4+ T cells, fewer expanded clones and increased TCR diversity, suggesting age selection. Because donor CMV infection status was unknown, age-related changes in expanded clonotypes were potentially confounded. Conclusive comparison of naive and antigen-experienced compartments was prevented by the profiling of bulk unsorted PBMCs. As age increased, observed TCR beta diversity per million T cells dropped in a roughly linear way, and a significant reduction was already evident by age around 41. Observed TCR beta diversity correlated strongly with the percentage of naive T cells measured by flow cytometry. Estimates of total diversity from one million sequenced T cells were regarded as lower bounds and underestimates.

The chain employs TRBV6-1 and TRBJ2-1; TRBD1 aligns with 7 central bases. This receptor was taken from a man younger than 35 in good health. Material: blood. The nucleotide sequence is given as TGTGCCAGCACCCCGACAGGGCCCTACAATGAGCAGTTCTTC. This is translated as CASTPTGPYNEQFF.